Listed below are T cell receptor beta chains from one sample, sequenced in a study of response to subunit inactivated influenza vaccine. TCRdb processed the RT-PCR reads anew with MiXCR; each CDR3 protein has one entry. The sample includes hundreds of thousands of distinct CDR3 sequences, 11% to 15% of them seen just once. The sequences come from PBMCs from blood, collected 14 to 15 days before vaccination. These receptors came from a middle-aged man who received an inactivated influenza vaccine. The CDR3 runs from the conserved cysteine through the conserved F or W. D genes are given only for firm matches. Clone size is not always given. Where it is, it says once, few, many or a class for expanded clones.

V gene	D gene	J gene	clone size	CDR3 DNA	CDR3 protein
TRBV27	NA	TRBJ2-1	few	TGTGCCAGCAGTCTCTCTATAGCAACCAATGAGCAGTTCTTC	CASSLSIATNEQFF
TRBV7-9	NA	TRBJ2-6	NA	TGTGCCAGCAGCGTTTATGGGGTCGGCAACGTCCTGACTTTC	CASSVYGVGNVLTF
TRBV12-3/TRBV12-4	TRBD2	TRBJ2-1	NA	TGTGCCAGCAGTATCCGGGAGGGCCCGGGGAATGAGCAGTTCTTC	CASSIREGPGNEQFF
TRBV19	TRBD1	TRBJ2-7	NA	TGTGCCAGTAGTACGAGACAGGGCCTCTACGAGCAGTACTTC	CASSTRQGLYEQYF
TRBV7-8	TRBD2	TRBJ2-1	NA	TGTGCCAGCAGCTTAAGCGTTGCGGGAGGGCTGAATGAGCAGTTCTTC	CASSLSVAGGLNEQFF
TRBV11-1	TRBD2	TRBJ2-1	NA	TGTGCCAGCAGCTTATCCAGCGGGAGGCCCTCAGCCCCCTACAATGAGCAGTTCTTC	CASSLSSGRPSAPYNEQFF
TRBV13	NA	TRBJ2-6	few	TGTGCCAGCAGCCAAAGGACAGCCTTCCCTGGGGCCAACGTCCTGACTTTC	CASSQRTAFPGANVLTF
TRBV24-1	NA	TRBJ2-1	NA	TGTGCCACCAGTGATTTGTACTCCTGGGGGGAAAATGAGCAGTTCTTC	CATSDLYSWGENEQFF
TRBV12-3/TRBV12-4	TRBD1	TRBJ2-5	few	TGTGCCAGCAGTATCGACAGGGTCGGAAAGACCCAGTACTTC	CASSIDRVGKTQYF
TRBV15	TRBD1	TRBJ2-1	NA	TGTGCCACCAGCAGAGCATTCCGGGACAGGGGGAACAATGAGCAGTTCTTC	CATSRAFRDRGNNEQFF
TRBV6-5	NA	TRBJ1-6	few	TGTGCCAGCAGTTACACCTCCGGGACCTCACCCCTCCACTTT	CASSYTSGTSPLHF
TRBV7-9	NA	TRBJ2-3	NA	TGTGCCAGCAGCTCGACGGGAGCAGTCGCAGATACGCAGTATTTT	CASSSTGAVADTQYF
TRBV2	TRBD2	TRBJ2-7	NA	TGTGCCAGCAGTAAAGCGGGGGTCCTCTCCTACGAGCAGTACTTC	CASSKAGVLSYEQYF
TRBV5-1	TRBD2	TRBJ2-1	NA	TGCGCCAGCAGCTTTAGCGGGAGCGGTTTGAATGAGCAGTTCTTC	CASSFSGSGLNEQFF
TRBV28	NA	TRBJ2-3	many	TGTGCCAGCAGGCGGGACACTAGGATGACAGATACGCAGTATTTT	CASRRDTRMTDTQYF
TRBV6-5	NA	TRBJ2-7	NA	TGTGCCAGCAGTTCCTCGCCCGGGACCTCACCGTACGAGCAGTACTTC	CASSSSPGTSPYEQYF
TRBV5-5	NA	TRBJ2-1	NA	TGTGCCAGCAGCTTAATGACTACCGGGACCGGGTACAATGAGCAGTTCTTC	CASSLMTTGTGYNEQFF
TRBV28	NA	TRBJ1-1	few	TGTGCCAGCAGTTCCGGAGCTTGGGGCACTGAAGCTTTCTTT	CASSSGAWGTEAFF
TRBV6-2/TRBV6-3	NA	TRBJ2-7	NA	TGTGCCAGCAGTGCCGCGGGACCTAGGGTAGGCGAGCAGTACTTC	CASSAAGPRVGEQYF
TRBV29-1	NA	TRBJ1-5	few	TGCAGCGTAACGTGGGGACCGAGTCAGCCCCAGCATTTT	CSVTWGPSQPQHF
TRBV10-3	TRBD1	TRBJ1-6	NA	TGTGCCATCAGTCGGGACAGGGCCTCCTATAATTCACCCCTCCACTTT	CAISRDRASYNSPLHF
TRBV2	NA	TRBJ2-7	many	TGTGCCAGCAGTAATAGGGGCTTTGGCGAGCAGTACTTC	CASSNRGFGEQYF
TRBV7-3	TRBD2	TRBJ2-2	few	TGTGCCAGCAGCCCCAGACCTGGGTTAGCGGGAGGGAGGCGGACCGGGGAGCTGTTTTTT	CASSPRPGLAGGRRTGELFF
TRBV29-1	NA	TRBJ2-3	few	TGCAGCGTGCGAAACACAGATACGCAGTATTTT	CSVRNTDTQYF
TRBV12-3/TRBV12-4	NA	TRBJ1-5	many	TGTGCCAGCAGTTTGTCCAGGGAAGGCAATCAGCCCCAGCATTTT	CASSLSREGNQPQHF
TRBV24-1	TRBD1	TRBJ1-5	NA	TGTGCCACCAGTGATTCTCCCGGGACAGGGGGACCCGTGGGCAATCAGCCCCAGCATTTT	CATSDSPGTGGPVGNQPQHF
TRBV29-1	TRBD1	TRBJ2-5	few	TGCAGCGTTGTAAACCGGGACAGGGGGCTTTCCGGGACCCAGTACTTC	CSVVNRDRGLSGTQYF
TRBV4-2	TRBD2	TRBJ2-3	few	TGTGCCAGCAGCTCCCAGACTAGCGGGGGGGCCACAGATACGCAGTATTTT	CASSSQTSGGATDTQYF
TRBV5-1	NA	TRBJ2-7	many	TGCGCCAGCAGCGATCCCGGAGGCTACGAGCAGTACTTC	CASSDPGGYEQYF
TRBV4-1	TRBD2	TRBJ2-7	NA	TGCGCCAGCAGCCAAGGGGGCCGAGGGAGGGCCCCCTACGAGCAGTACTTC	CASSQGGRGRAPYEQYF
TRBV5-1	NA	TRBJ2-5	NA	TGCGCCAGCAGCTTGGGGATTGCAGCTCAACTATCCCAAGAGACCCAGTACTTC	CASSLGIAAQLSQETQYF
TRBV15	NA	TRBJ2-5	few	TGTGCCACCAGCAGAGCCCCTAGGGAGTCGGAGACCCAGTACTTC	CATSRAPRESETQYF
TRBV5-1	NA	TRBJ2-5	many	TGCGCCAGCAGCCGAGGGGACAATCAAGAGACCCAGTACTTC	CASSRGDNQETQYF
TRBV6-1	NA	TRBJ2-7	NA	TGTGCCAGCAGCTCCAGACAAGTCTACGAGCAGTACTTC	CASSSRQVYEQYF
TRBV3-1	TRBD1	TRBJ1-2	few	TGTGCCAGCAGCCAGGTGACAGGGGGCCATGGCTACACCTTC	CASSQVTGGHGYTF
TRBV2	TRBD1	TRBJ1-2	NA	TGTGCCAGCAACACCGACAGGGGGCCTAGTGGCTACACCTTC	CASNTDRGPSGYTF
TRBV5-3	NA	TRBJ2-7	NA	TGTGCCAGAAGCTCACCATTGTTAGGTTCCTACGAGCAGTACTTC	CARSSPLLGSYEQYF
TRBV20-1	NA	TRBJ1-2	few	TGCAGTGCTAGAGGAGGGAACTATGGCTACACCTTC	CSARGGNYGYTF
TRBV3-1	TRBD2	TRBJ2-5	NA	TGTGCCAGCAGCGTACTAGCGGGAGGAGAGACCCAGTACTTC	CASSVLAGGETQYF
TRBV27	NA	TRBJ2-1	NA	TGTGCCAGCAGTTTGGCGGGGGCGGGTAGAAATGAGCAGTTCTTC	CASSLAGAGRNEQFF
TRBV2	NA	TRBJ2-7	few	TGTGCCAGCCTGACAGTCGTCAAGGGAAAGGTCTTC	CASLTVVKGKVF
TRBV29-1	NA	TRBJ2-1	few	TGCAGCGCTGGGACCCACCTCAGCTCCTACAATGAGCAGTTCTTC	CSAGTHLSSYNEQFF
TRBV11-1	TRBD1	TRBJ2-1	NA	TGTGGCAGCAGCCCCACAGGGGGCGCGCTACGGTCCTACAATGAGCAGTTCTTC	CGSSPTGGALRSYNEQFF
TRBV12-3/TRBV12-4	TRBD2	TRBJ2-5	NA	TGTGCCAGCAGCCCCGAGGGGCGGGGGTTGAAGACCCAGTACTTC	CASSPEGRGLKTQYF
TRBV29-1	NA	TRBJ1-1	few	TGCAGCGTTGACTCAGGGGACATGAACACTGAAGCTTTCTTT	CSVDSGDMNTEAFF
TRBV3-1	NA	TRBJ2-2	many	TGTGCCAGCAGCCAAGGGGGGGTCGGGGAGCTGTTTTTT	CASSQGGVGELFF
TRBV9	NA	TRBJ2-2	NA	TGTGCCAGCAGCCAACAACTCCGGGACCGGTCGAACACCGGGGAGCTGTTTTTT	CASSQQLRDRSNTGELFF
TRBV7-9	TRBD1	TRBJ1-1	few	TGTGCCAGCAGCCACGGACAGGGGAAGACTGAAGCTTTCTTT	CASSHGQGKTEAFF
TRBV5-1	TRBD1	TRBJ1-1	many	TGCGCCAGCAGCCTAACAGGGGGGAGGACTGAAGCTTTCTTT	CASSLTGGRTEAFF
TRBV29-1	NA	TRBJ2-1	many	TGCAGCGCCTTGGGCGGGAAGATCAATGAGCAGTTCTTC	CSALGGKINEQFF
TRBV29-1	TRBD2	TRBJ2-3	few	TGCAGCGTCGCACTAGCGGAGGTCGCAGATACGCAGTATTTT	CSVALAEVADTQYF
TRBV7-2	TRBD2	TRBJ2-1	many	TGTGCCAGCAGCAAGACCGGGACTAGCGGTGGTGAGCAGTTCTTC	CASSKTGTSGGEQFF
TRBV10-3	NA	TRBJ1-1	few	TGTGCCAGCGCAGGACAGCCGAACACTGAAGCTTTCTTT	CASAGQPNTEAFF
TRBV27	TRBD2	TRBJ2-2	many	TGTGCCAGCAGTTTAATTAGCGGGGGGGCCGACGGGGAGCTGTTTTTT	CASSLISGGADGELFF
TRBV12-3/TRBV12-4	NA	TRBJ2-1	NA	TGTGCCAGCAGTCCCCCGACAGGATCCTCCTACAATGAGCAGTTCTTC	CASSPPTGSSYNEQFF
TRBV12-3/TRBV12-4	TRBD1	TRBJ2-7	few	TGTGCCAGCAGTCGAACAGGGGAACGCTCCTACGAGCAGTACTTC	CASSRTGERSYEQYF